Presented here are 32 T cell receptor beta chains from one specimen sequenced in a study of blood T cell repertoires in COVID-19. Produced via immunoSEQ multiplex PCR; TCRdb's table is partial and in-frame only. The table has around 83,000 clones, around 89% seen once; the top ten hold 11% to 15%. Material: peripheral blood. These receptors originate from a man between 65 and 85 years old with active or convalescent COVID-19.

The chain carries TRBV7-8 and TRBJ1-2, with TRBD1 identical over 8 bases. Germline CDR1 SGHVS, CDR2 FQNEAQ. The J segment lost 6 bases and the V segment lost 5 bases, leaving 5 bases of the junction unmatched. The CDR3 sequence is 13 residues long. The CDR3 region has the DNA TGTGCCAGCAGCAGGACAGGGTTTGATGGCTACACCTTC. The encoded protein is CASSRTGFDGYTF.

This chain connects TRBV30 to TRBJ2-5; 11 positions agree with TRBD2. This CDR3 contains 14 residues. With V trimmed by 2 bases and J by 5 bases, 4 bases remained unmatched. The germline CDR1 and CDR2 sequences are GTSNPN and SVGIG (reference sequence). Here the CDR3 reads CAWSNLAGGETQYF. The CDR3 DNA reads TGTGCCTGGAGTAACCTAGCGGGAGGTGAGACCCAGTACTTC.

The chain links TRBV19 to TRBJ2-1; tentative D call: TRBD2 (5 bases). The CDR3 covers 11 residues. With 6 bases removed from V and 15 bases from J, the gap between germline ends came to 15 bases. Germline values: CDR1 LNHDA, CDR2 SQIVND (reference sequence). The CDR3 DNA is TGTGCCAGTAGAAACCGGGGTGTTTTGTTCTTC. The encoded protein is CASRNRGVLFF.

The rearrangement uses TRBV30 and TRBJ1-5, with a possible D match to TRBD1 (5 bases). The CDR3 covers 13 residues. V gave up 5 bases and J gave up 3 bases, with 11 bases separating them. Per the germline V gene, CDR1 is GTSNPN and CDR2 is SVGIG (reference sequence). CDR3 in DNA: TGTGCCTGGTCCTTCAGGGACAATCAGCCCCAGCATTTT. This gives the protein CAWSFRDNQPQHF. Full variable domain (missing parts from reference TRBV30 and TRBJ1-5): SQTIHQWPATLVQPVGSPLSLECTVEGTSNPNLYWYRQAAGRGLQLLFYSVGIGQISSEVPQNLSASRPQDRQFILSSKKLLLSDSGFYLCAWSFRDNQPQHFGDGTRLSIL.

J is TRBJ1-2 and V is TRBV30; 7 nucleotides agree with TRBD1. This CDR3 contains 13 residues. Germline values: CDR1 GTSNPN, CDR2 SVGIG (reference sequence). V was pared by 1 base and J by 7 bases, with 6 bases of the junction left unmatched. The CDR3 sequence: CAWSAGGPFGYTF. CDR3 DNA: TGTGCCTGGAGTGCAGGGGGGCCTTTTGGCTACACCTTC.

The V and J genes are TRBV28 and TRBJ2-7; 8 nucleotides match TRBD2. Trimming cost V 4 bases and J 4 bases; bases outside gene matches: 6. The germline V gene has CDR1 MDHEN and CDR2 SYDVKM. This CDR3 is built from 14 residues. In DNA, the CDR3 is TGTGCCAGCAGTTCGGGGGGGCGCAGGTACGAGCAGTACTTC. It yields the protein CASSSGGRRYEQYF.

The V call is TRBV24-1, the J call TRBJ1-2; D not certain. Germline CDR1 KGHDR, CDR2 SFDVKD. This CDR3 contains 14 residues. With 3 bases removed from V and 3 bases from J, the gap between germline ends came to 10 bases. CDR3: CATSDTRRDYGYTF. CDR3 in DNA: TGTGCCACCAGTGATACCAGACGGGACTATGGCTACACCTTC.

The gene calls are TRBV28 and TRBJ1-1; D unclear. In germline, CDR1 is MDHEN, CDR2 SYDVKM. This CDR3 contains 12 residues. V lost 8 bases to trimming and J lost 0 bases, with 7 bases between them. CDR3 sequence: CASSVLNTEAFF. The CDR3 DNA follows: TGTGCCAGCTCAGTCCTGAACACTGAAGCTTTCTTT.

The CDR3 region has the DNA TGTGCCAGCAGCCTAGGGCCAGGGTCTAATGAAAAACTGTTTTTT. Protein sequence: CASSLGPGSNEKLFF. The chain employs TRBV5-4 and TRBJ1-4, with a weak D call TRBD1 (5 bases). The CDR3 has 15 amino acids. The V end was cut by 4 bases, the J end by 3 bases, with 13 bases between. Germline CDR1 is SGHNT and CDR2 is YYREEE (reference sequence).

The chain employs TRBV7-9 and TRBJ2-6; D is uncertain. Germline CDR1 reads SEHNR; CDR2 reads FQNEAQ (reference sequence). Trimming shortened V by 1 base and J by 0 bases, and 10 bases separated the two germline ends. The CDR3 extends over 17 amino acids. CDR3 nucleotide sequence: TGTGCCAGCAGCTTAGTTCCCCTACTCTCTGGGGCCAACGTCCTGACTTTC. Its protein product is CASSLVPLLSGANVLTF.

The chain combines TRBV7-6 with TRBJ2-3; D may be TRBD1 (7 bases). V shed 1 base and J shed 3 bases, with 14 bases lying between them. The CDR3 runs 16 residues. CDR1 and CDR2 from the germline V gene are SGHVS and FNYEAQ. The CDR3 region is CASSLEAGGLTDTQYF. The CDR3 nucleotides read TGTGCCAGCAGCTTAGAGGCAGGGGGGTTAACAGATACGCAGTATTTT.

CDR3: CASGKDRGHQPQHF. The CDR3 DNA reads TGTGCCAGCGGTAAAGACAGGGGGCATCAGCCCCAGCATTTT. This chain joins TRBV2 and TRBJ1-5; 10 positions match TRBD1. Losses at the gene ends were 8 bases for V and 5 bases for J; bases not matched to a gene: 6. CDR1 SNHLY and CDR2 FYNNEI come from the germline V gene. This CDR3 spans 14 amino acids. Variable domain in full (rest from reference TRBV2 and TRBJ1-5): EPEVTQTPSHQVTQMGQEVILRCVPISNHLYFYWYRQILGQKVEFLVSFYNNEISEKSEIFDDQFSVERPDGSNFTLKIRSTKLEDSAMYFCASGKDRGHQPQHFGDGTRLSIL.

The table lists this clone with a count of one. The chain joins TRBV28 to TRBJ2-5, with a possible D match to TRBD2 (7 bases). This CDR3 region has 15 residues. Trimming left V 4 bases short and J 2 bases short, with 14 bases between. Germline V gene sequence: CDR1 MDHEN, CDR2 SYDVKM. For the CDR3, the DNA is TGTGCCAGCAGTTACGGGGGGCGCGGTCAAGAGACCCAGTACTTC. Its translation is CASSYGGRGQETQYF.

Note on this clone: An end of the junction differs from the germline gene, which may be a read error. The DNA of the CDR3 is TGTGCTAGCAGCGCAGGGGGTACAGAGACCCAGTACTTC. Translating it yields CASSAGGTETQYF. This chain connects TRBV7-7 to TRBJ2-5, with 7 bases matching TRBD1. Looked up from germline, CDR1 is SSHAT and CDR2 is FNYEAQ (reference sequence). The CDR3 totals 13 residues.

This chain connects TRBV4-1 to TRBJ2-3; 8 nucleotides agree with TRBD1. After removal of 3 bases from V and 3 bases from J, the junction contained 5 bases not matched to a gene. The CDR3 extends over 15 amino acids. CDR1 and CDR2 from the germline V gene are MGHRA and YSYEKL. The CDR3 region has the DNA TGCGCCAGCAGCCACGCAGGGGGCAAGACAGATACGCAGTATTTT. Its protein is CASSHAGGKTDTQYF.

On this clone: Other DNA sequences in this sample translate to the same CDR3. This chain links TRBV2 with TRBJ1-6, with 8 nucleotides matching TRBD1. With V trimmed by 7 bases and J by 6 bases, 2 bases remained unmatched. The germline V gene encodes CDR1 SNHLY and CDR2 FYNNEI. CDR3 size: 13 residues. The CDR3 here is CASTGQGNSPLHF. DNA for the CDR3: TGTGCCAGCACCGGACAGGGTAATTCACCCCTCCACTTT.

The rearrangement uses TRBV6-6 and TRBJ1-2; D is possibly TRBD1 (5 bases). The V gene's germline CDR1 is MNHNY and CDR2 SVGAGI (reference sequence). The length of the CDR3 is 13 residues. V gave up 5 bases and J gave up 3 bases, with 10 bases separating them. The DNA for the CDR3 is TGTGCCAGCAGTCAACGGGGGGACTATGGCTACACCTTC. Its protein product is CASSQRGDYGYTF.

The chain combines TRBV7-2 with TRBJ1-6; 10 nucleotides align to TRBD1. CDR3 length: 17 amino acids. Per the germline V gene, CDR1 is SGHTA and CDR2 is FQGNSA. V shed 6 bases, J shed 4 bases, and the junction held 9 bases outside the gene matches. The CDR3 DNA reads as TGTGCCAGCAGGGACCGGACAGGGGGTGGTTATAATTCACCCCTCCACTTT. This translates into CASRDRTGGGYNSPLHF.

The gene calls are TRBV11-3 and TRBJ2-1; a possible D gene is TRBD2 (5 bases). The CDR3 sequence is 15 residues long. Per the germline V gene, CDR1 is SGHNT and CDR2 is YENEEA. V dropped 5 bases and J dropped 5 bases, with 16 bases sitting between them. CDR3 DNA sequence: TGTGCCAGCAGCCCCGGATTAGGGCGGGACAATGAGCAGTTCTTC. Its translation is CASSPGLGRDNEQFF.

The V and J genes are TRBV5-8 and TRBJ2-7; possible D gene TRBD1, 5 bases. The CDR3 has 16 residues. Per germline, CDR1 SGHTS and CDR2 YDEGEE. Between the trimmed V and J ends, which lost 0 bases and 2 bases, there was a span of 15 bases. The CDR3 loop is CASSLGGGVGTYEQYF. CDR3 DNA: TGTGCCAGCAGCTTGGGGGGCGGCGTCGGCACCTACGAGCAGTACTTC.

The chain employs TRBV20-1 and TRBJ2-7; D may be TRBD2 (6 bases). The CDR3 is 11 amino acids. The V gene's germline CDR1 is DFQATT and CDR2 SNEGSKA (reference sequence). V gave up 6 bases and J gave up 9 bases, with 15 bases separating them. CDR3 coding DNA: TGCAGTGCCGTGACTAGTTCGGCGCAGTACTTC. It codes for CSAVTSSAQYF.

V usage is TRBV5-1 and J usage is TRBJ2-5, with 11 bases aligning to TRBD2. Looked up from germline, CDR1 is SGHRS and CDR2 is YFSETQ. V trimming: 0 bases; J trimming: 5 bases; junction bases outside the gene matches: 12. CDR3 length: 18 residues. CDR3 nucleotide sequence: TGCGCCAGCAGCTTGGGCTTCCTTAGCGGGAGGGCTCTCGAGACCCAGTACTTC. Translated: CASSLGFLSGRALETQYF.

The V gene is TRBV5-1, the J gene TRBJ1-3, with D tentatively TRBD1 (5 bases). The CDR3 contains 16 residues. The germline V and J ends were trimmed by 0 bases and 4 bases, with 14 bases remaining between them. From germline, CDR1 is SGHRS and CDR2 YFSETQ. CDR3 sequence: CASSLGPQGAGNTIYF. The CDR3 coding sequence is TGCGCCAGCAGCTTGGGCCCGCAAGGGGCGGGAAACACCATATATTTT. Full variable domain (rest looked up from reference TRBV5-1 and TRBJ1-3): KAGVTQTPRYLIKTRGQQVTLSCSPISGHRSVSWYQQTPGQGLQFLFEYFSETQRNKGNFPGRFSGRQFSNSRSEMNVSTLELGDSALYLCASSLGPQGAGNTIYFGEGSWLTVV.

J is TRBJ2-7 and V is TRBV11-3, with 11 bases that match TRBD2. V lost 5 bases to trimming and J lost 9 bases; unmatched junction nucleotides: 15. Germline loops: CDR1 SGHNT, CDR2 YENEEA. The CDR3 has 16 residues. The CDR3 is CASSPGGTSGSLWQYF. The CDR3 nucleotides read TGTGCCAGCAGCCCGGGGGGGACTAGCGGCTCACTGTGGCAGTACTTC.

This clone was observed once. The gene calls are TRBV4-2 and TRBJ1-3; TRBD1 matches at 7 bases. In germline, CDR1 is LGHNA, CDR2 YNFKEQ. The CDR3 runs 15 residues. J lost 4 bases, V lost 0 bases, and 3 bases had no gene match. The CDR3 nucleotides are TGTGCCAGCAGCCAAGACGGGACAGCCGGAAACACCATATATTTT. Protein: CASSQDGTAGNTIYF.

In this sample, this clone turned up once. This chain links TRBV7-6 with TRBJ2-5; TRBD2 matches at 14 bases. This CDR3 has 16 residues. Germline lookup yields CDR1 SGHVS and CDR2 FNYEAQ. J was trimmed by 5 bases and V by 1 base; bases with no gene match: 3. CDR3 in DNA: TGTGCCAGCAGCTTAGGGGGACTAGCGGGAGTTGAGACCCAGTACTTC. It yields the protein CASSLGGLAGVETQYF.

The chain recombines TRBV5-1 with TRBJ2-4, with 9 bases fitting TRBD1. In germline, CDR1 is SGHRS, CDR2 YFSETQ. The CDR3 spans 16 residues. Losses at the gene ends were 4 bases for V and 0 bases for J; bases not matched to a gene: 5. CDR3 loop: CASSRLGQGAKNIQYF. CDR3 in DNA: TGCGCCAGCAGCAGACTGGGACAGGGAGCCAAAAACATTCAGTACTTC.

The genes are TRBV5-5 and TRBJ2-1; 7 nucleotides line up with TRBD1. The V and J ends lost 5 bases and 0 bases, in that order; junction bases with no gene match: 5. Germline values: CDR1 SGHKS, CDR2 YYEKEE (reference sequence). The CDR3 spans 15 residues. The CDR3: CASSVRDSSYNEQFF. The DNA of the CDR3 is TGTGCCAGCAGTGTCCGGGACAGCTCCTACAATGAGCAGTTCTTC.

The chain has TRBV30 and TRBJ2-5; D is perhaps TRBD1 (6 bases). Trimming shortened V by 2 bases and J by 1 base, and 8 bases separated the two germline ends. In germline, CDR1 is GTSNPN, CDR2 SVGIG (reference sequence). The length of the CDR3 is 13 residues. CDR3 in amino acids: CAWSLGGQETQYF. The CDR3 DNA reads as TGTGCCTGGAGTCTAGGGGGCCAAGAGACCCAGTACTTC.

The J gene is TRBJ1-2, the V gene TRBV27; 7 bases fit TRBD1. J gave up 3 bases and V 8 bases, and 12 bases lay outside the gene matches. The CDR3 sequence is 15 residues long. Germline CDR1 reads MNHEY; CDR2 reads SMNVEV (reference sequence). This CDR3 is CASGGRAGGYYGYTF. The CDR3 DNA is TGTGCCAGCGGAGGTCGAGCAGGGGGTTACTATGGCTACACCTTC.

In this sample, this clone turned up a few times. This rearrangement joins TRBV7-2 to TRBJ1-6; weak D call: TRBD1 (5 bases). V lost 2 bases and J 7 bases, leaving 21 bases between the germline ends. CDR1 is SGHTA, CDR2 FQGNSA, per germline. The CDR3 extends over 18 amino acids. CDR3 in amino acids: CASSLMYGRVGVNSPLHF. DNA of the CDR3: TGTGCCAGCAGCTTAATGTACGGGAGAGTAGGGGTCAATTCACCCCTCCACTTT.

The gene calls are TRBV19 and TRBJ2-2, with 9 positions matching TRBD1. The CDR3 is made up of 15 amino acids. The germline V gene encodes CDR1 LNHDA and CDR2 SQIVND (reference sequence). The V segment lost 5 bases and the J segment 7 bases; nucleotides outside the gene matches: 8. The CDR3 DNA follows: TGTGCCAGTAGTTTATACAGGGGGCGAGGCGGGGAGCTGTTTTTT. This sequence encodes CASSLYRGRGGELFF.